A single sample gave rise to the 20 T cell receptor beta chains below, sequenced in a study of cytomegalovirus exposure and HLA in healthy donors. A multiplex PCR was run with 60 Vbeta primers and 13 Jbeta primers. Sequencing was performed with immunoSEQ multiplex PCR; in TCRdb, only in-frame clones are kept and a portion is missing. The data show under 200,000 clones, roughly 73% seen once. The specimen was PBMCs. These receptors came from a male donor in good health and CMV-seronegative.

This sequence joins TRBV6-5 and TRBJ1-5; D call uncertain. Germline V gives CDR1 MNHEY, CDR2 SVGAGI. The CDR3 covers 13 residues. V lost 2 bases and J lost 5, with 7 bases in between. As DNA, the CDR3 is TGTGCCAGCAGTTACGGCCAATATCAGCCCCAGCATTTT. Translation: CASSYGQYQPQHF.

CDR3 loop: CASSPRGGSTDTQYF. The CDR3 region has the DNA TGTGCCAGCAGTCCTAGGGGCGGAAGCACAGATACGCAGTATTTT. J is TRBJ2-3 and V is TRBV28, with D possibly TRBD1 on 5 matching bases. The V and J ends lost 5 bases and 0 bases respectively, with 12 bases between them. Per germline, CDR1 MDHEN and CDR2 SYDVKM. The CDR3 spans 15 residues. Drawing the rest from reference TRBV28 and TRBJ2-3, the complete variable domain is DVKVTQSSRYLVKRTGEKVFLECVQDMDHENMFWYRQDPGLGLRLIYFSYDVKMKEKGDIPEGYSVSREKKERFSLILESASTNQTSMYLCASSPRGGSTDTQYFGPGTRLTVL.

The chain has TRBV18 and TRBJ1-4; 8 bases map to TRBD1. Trimming took 3 bases from V and 8 from J; bases not matched to a gene: 5. Germline CDR1 KGHSH, CDR2 LQKENI. This CDR3 is 14 amino acids long. The CDR3 DNA follows: TGTGCCAGCTCACCCCCGGGACAGGCCGAAAAACTGTTTTTT. This translates into CASSPPGQAEKLFF.

The chain joins TRBV7-9 to TRBJ1-1; TRBD1 aligns across 7 bases. V gave up 5 bases and J gave up 2 bases; unmatched junction bases: 11. Germline V gives CDR1 SEHNR, CDR2 FQNEAQ (reference sequence). CDR3 length: 16 amino acids. Here the CDR3 reads CASSLAQGPLNTEAFF. In DNA, the CDR3 is TGTGCCAGCAGCCTCGCACAGGGGCCACTAAACACTGAAGCTTTCTTT.

The chain employs TRBV11-2 and TRBJ1-1, with 7 bases fitting TRBD1. Germline CDR1 SGHAT, CDR2 FQNNGV. Germline trimming cut 2 bases from V and 5 bases from J; bases unmatched to any gene: 8. The CDR3 contains 15 residues. CDR3 bases: TGTGCCAGCAGCTTACCCAGGGGGAGGCATACTGAAGCTTTCTTT. It codes for CASSLPRGRHTEAFF.

The chain carries TRBV5-1 and TRBJ2-7; TRBD1 aligns across 9 bases. The ends lost 2 bases at V and 3 bases at J; junction bases unmatched: 6. This CDR3 region has 15 residues. Germline-derived CDR1 and CDR2 are SGHRS and YFSETQ. In DNA form, the CDR3 reads TGCGCCAGCAGCTTCCCCGGGACAGGGATCTACGAGCAGTACTTC. This translates into CASSFPGTGIYEQYF.

The chain joins TRBV4-3 to TRBJ1-3, with D unresolved. CDR3 size: 16 residues. The germline V gene has CDR1 LGHNA and CDR2 YSLEER. Trimming shortened V by 0 bases and J by 2 bases, and 11 bases separated the two germline ends. CDR3 sequence (DNA): TGCGCCAGCAGCCAAGATTATACAGTTCCTGGAAACACCATATATTTT. As protein: CASSQDYTVPGNTIYF.

This chain links TRBV7-9 with TRBJ2-7, with TRBD2 identical over 7 bases. Germline lookup yields CDR1 SEHNR and CDR2 FQNEAQ (reference sequence). The CDR3 contains 13 residues. The CDR3 region is CSATGSGAGEQYF. CDR3 nucleotide sequence: TGTTCCGCCACTGGATCTGGAGCGGGGGAGCAGTACTTC.

The V and J genes are TRBV7-6 and TRBJ2-7; 7 bases match TRBD1. Germline V gene lookup returns CDR1 SGHVS and CDR2 FNYEAQ. This CDR3 comprises 13 residues. The V and J ends lost 8 bases and 3 bases, in that order; junction bases with no gene match: 7. CDR3 sequence (DNA): TGTGCCAGCGCTTTAGGGGACAGCTACGAGCAGTACTTC. The encoded protein is CASALGDSYEQYF.

V and J are TRBV7-9 and TRBJ2-5, with D possibly being TRBD1 (6 bases). CDR3 length: 15 residues. V was clipped by 5 bases and J by 5 bases, with 18 bases between them. The germline V gene has CDR1 SEHNR and CDR2 FQNEAQ (reference sequence). CDR3 sequence reads: CASSPLTGYGETQYF. CDR3 coding DNA: TGTGCCAGCAGCCCACTCACAGGGTACGGGGAGACCCAGTACTTC.

This chain connects TRBV9 to TRBJ2-2; D not certain. Trimming took 0 bases from V and 7 from J, leaving 10 bases between them. The CDR3 totals 14 residues. Per the germline V gene, CDR1 is SGDLS and CDR2 is YYNGEE. The CDR3, as DNA: TGTGCCAGCAGCGTAGTACAGAATGGCGGGGAGCTGTTTTTT. This encodes CASSVVQNGGELFF.

The chain joins TRBV4-2 to TRBJ2-1, with TRBD2 matching over 9 bases. The junction had 6 bases not matched to a gene; V was cut back by 4 bases and J by 8 bases. Germline assignment: CDR1 LGHNA and CDR2 YNFKEQ. The CDR3 has 14 amino acids. CDR3 DNA: TGTGCCAGCAGCCTCCTAGCGGGAAGGGATGAGCAGTTCTTC. Its protein product is CASSLLAGRDEQFF.

The genes are TRBV12-5 and TRBJ2-7, with 7 nucleotides matching TRBD1. The trim removed 1 base at V and 7 bases at J, leaving 7 bases unmatched. The germline V gene encodes CDR1 LGHNT and CDR2 FRNRAP. The CDR3 covers 14 residues. Here the CDR3 DNA reads TGTGCTAGTGGTTTGGAGACAGGGCGAAGTGAGCAGTACTTC. This sequence encodes CASGLETGRSEQYF. Drawing the rest from reference TRBV12-5 and TRBJ2-7, the complete variable domain is DARVTQTPRHKVTEMGQEVTMRCQPILGHNTVFWYRQTMMQGLELLAYFRNRAPLDDSGMPKDRFSAEMPDATLATLKIQPSEPRDSAVYFCASGLETGRSEQYFGPGTRLTVT.

CDR3 in DNA: TGCGCCAGCAGCGGATCCGGGACAAGCACCGGGGAGCTGTTTTTT. It is translated as CASSGSGTSTGELFF. The rearrangement joins TRBV5-1 to TRBJ2-2; TRBD1 is a possible D gene (6 bases). The V end lost 4 bases, the J end lost 4 bases, and 14 bases lay between the germline ends. Germline lookup yields CDR1 SGHRS and CDR2 YFSETQ. The CDR3 sequence is 15 residues long.

This clone was recorded only once. V and J are TRBV7-8 and TRBJ1-5; TRBD1 aligns across 7 bases. The germline V gene has CDR1 SGHVS and CDR2 FQNEAQ. The CDR3 is 15 amino acids. Trimming removed 8 bases from V and 2 bases from J; junction bases left unmatched: 9. The CDR3 DNA reads as TGTGCCAGCGGGAACAGGGGTGGTGGCAATCAGCCCCAGCATTTT. This translates into CASGNRGGGNQPQHF.

This chain links TRBV28 with TRBJ2-7; 11 bases fit TRBD2. This CDR3 is built from 14 residues. Germline assignment: CDR1 MDHEN and CDR2 SYDVKM. The junction had 7 bases not matched to a gene; V was cut back by 6 bases and J by 6 bases. The CDR3 nucleotides are TGTGCCAGCAGGTCGACTAGCGGGAAAGTCGAGCAGTACTTC. Translated: CASRSTSGKVEQYF.

This chain connects TRBV5-8 to TRBJ2-5; a weak D match, TRBD2 (5 bases). Deletions cut 3 bases from V and 0 bases from J, with 9 bases between. The germline V gene has CDR1 SGHTS and CDR2 YDEGEE. The CDR3 length is 14 residues. CDR3: CASSSGTNQETQYF. CDR3 nucleotides: TGTGCCAGCAGCTCGGGAACCAACCAAGAGACCCAGTACTTC.

The rearrangement joins TRBV4-1 to TRBJ2-3; 9 nucleotides match TRBD2. CDR1 and CDR2 from the germline V gene are MGHRA and YSYEKL. This CDR3 is 15 amino acids long. V trimming: 6 bases; J trimming: 0 bases; junction bases outside the gene matches: 4. The CDR3 sequence is CASSSAGGSTDTQYF. In DNA form, the CDR3 reads TGCGCCAGCAGTTCCGCGGGGGGGAGCACAGATACGCAGTATTTT.

This clone was observed many times. This sequence joins TRBV12-1 and TRBJ2-1; TRBD2, as called in the table, went unchecked against the DNA. TRBV12-1 is a known pseudogene. The CDR3 sequence is 16 residues long. CDR3: CASSFSGGQGGNEQFF. Here the CDR3 DNA reads TGTGCCAGCAGCTTTTCTGGGGGGCAGGGAGGGAATGAGCAGTTCTTC.

J is TRBJ2-5 and V is TRBV18, with TRBD1 as a possible D gene (6 bases). This CDR3 has 14 residues. V gave up 3 bases and J gave up 5 bases, with 13 bases separating them. The germline V gene has CDR1 KGHSH and CDR2 LQKENI. The CDR3 nucleotides read TGTGCCAGCTCACCTCCCGAACAGGGTGAGACCCAGTACTTC. It is translated as CASSPPEQGETQYF.